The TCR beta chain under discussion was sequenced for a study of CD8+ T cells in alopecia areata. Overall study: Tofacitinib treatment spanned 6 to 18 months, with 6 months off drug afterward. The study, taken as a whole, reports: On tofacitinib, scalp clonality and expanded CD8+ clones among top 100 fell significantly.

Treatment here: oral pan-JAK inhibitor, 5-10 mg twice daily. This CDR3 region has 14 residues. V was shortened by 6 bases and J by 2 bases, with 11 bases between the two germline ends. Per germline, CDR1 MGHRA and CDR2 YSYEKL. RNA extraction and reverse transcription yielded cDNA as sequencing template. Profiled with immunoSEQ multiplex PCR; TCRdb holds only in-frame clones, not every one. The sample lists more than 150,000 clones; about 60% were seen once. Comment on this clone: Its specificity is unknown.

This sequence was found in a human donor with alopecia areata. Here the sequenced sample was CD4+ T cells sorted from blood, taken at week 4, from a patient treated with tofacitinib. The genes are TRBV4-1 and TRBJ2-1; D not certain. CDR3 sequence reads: CASRKPETYNEQFF. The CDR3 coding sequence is TGCGCCAGCAGGAAACCGGAGACCTACAATGAGCAGTTCTTC.